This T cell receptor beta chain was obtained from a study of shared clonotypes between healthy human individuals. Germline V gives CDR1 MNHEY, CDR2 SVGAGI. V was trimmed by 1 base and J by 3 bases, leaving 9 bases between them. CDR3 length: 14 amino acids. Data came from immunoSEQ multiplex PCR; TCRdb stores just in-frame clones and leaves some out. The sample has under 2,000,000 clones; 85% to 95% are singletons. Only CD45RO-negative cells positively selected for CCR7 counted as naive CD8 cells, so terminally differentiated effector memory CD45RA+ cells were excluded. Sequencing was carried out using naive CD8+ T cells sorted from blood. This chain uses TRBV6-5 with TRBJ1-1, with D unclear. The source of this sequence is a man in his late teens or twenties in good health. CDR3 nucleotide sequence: TGTGCCAGCAGTTACTTAGGACGAGACACTGAAGCTTTCTTT. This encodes CASSYLGRDTEAFF.